This T cell receptor beta chain derives from a study of T cell responses to AZD1222 COVID-19 vaccine. Repertoires were generated with immunoSEQ multiplex PCR, while TCRdb's copy carries only in-frame clones and drops some. The data contain about 100,000 clones, around 85% of them singletons. This receptor was obtained from an adult in good health. The sequencing used peripheral blood, collected on day 0 of AZD1222 vaccination.

The CDR3 reads CSVSGRTSVANEQFF. For the CDR3, the DNA is TGCAGCGTTTCGGGCCGGACTAGCGTCGCCAATGAGCAGTTCTTC. The V and J genes are TRBV29-1 and TRBJ2-1; TRBD2 agrees at 9 bases. Germline loops: CDR1 SQVTM, CDR2 ANQGSEA. V was pared by 5 bases and J by 6 bases, with 11 bases of the junction left unmatched. This CDR3 contains 15 residues.